This T cell receptor (beta chain) was sequenced in a study of OX40 agonist ivuxolimab in advanced cancers. The V end was cut by 0 bases, the J end by 4 bases, with 8 bases between. CDR1 is MGHDK, CDR2 SYGVNS, per germline. This CDR3 region has 14 residues. TCRdb's copy holds only in-frame clones and misses some; the assay was immunoSEQ multiplex PCR. The sample includes about 48,000 clones, around 87% of them seen just once. This clone was picked up a small number of times. Its antigen remains unknown. Study results and limitations: There was clonal expansion of CD4+ and CD8+ blood T cells by week 6 at 0.1 to 3.0 mg/kg. Fewer expanded clones were found on average in CD4+ than in CD8+ T cells.

Autoimmune disease history or systemic immunosuppression led to patient exclusion. The chain employs TRBV25-1 and TRBJ2-3; D is unresolved. The sample in question was CD4+ or CD8+ T cells sorted from blood, obtained in a trial of the OX40 agonist ivuxolimab. The receptor's source is an adult with an advanced solid tumor such as melanoma, head and neck, liver or kidney cancer. For the CDR3, the DNA is TGTGCCAGCAGTGAATATAAAGTCTCAGATACGCAGTATTTT. Its translation: CASSEYKVSDTQYF.